This T cell receptor (beta chain) was obtained from a study of response to subunit inactivated influenza vaccine. Whole-study results and caveats: The authors offered the suggestion that each seasonal influenza vaccination recruits few new T cells.

TCRdb used MiXCR to reprocess the RT-PCR reads, holding one entry per CDR3 protein. This sample has 300,000 to 350,000 distinct CDR3 sequences, with roughly 22% found just once. V gave up 3 bases and J gave up 2 bases, with 13 bases separating them. The germline gives CDR1 DFQATT, CDR2 SNEGSKA (reference sequence). The CDR3 is made up of 14 amino acids. This clonotype has more than one count but fewer than ten. Its antigen remains unknown. This TCR came from a man in his fifties or sixties who received an inactivated influenza vaccine. The input for sequencing was PBMCs from blood, taken 21 months after vaccination. This chain uses TRBV20-1 with TRBJ1-1; TRBD1 might be the D (5 bases). Here the CDR3 DNA reads TGCAGTGCTAGGTGGGGGTCAGTAAACACTGAAGCTTTCTTT. Its translation: CSARWGSVNTEAFF.